The next 30 T cell receptor beta chains were all read from a single sample in a study of blood T cell repertoires in COVID-19. The repertoire was sequenced with immunoSEQ multiplex PCR; TCRdb's copy has only in-frame clones and lacks some. The repertoire holds about 280,000 clones, around nine tenths seen once, with 6% to 7% in the top ten. Sequencing input: PBMCs or T cells enriched from blood (not recorded which). The receptors originated from a woman between 40 and 55 years old who had recovered from COVID-19.

The rearrangement joins TRBV7-8 to TRBJ1-2; TRBD1 might be the D (6 bases). Germline CDR1 reads SGHVS; CDR2 reads FQNEAQ. V gave up 5 bases and J gave up 3 bases, with 25 bases separating them. The CDR3 has 18 amino acids. The CDR3 coding sequence is TGTGCCAGCAGCCCACGAAGGGGGGGACTCCCCGGGGACTATGGCTACACCTTC. Amino acids: CASSPRRGGLPGDYGYTF. Variable domain in full (rest from reference TRBV7-8 and TRBJ1-2): GAGVSQSPRYKVAKRGQDVALRCDPISGHVSLFWYQQALGQGPEFLTYFQNEAQLDKSGLPSDRFFAERPEGSVSTLKIQRTQQEDSAVYLCASSPRRGGLPGDYGYTFGSGTRLTVV.

CDR3 sequence (DNA): TGTGCCAGCAGCCAACCGGGACAGGCAAGACTATACGCTCCGGAAGAGCAGTACTTC. Its protein is CASSQPGQARLYAPEEQYF. This chain connects TRBV16 to TRBJ2-7; the match to TRBD1 covers 8 bases. Unmatched junction bases numbered 22, after V lost 2 bases and J lost 7 bases. Germline V gene data show CDR1 as KGHSY and CDR2 as FQNENV. This CDR3 region has 19 residues.

The V gene is TRBV5-6, the J gene TRBJ2-7; maybe TRBD1 (5 bases). The V gene lost 2 bases and the J gene lost 2 bases, with 8 bases spanning the gap. Germline V gene lookup returns CDR1 SGHDT and CDR2 YYEEEE. The CDR3 is 13 residues long. CDR3 DNA: TGTGCCAGCAGCTTCGGACACCCCTACGAGCAGTACTTC. Translated: CASSFGHPYEQYF.

The V gene is TRBV3-1 (or the pseudogene TRBV3-2), the J gene TRBJ2-5; 16 bases match TRBD2. The CDR3 totals 16 residues. Germline V gene sequence: CDR1 LGHDT, CDR2 YNNKEL (reference sequence). The V and J ends lost 4 bases and 5 bases, in that order; junction bases with no gene match: 4. For the CDR3, the DNA is TGTGCCAGCAGCCGCGCGGGACTAGCGGGAGGGGAGACCCAGTACTTC. Translated, it gives CASSRAGLAGGETQYF.

The V and J genes are TRBV2 and TRBJ2-7; the D gene is possibly TRBD1 (6 bases). The V gene's germline CDR1 is SNHLY and CDR2 FYNNEI. Trimming removed 8 bases from V and 7 bases from J, with 12 bases in between. The CDR3 runs 11 residues. The CDR3 DNA reads TGTGCCAGCTCGGGACACGATGAGCAGTACTTC. Translated: CASSGHDEQYF.

The chain combines TRBV5-1 with TRBJ1-5; 8 bases fit TRBD1. Per germline, CDR1 SGHRS and CDR2 YFSETQ. This CDR3 contains 15 residues. Losses at the gene ends were 2 bases for V and 2 bases for J; bases not matched to a gene: 3. The CDR3 DNA is TGCGCCAGCAGCTTACAGGGGGAGGGCAATCAGCCCCAGCATTTT. Its protein product is CASSLQGEGNQPQHF.

This sequence joins TRBV6-6 and TRBJ1-2, with 9 bases identical to TRBD1. This CDR3 comprises 15 residues. Germline values: CDR1 MNHNY, CDR2 SVGAGI (reference sequence). J was trimmed by 6 bases and V by 2 bases; bases with no gene match: 7. The CDR3 nucleotides are TGTGCCAGCAGTTACCGGGACAGGGATGTTAATGGCTACACCTTC. Translating it yields CASSYRDRDVNGYTF.

This sequence joins TRBV20-1 and TRBJ1-2; D is unresolved. The CDR3 is 11 amino acids. V lost 3 bases to trimming and J lost 4 bases, with 6 bases between them. Germline V gene lookup returns CDR1 DFQATT and CDR2 SNEGSKA (reference sequence). CDR3 sequence: CSASRGYGYTF. The CDR3 coding sequence is TGCAGTGCTAGTCGAGGCTATGGCTACACCTTC.

This chain connects TRBV5-1 to TRBJ2-7; 10 bases align to TRBD2. Germline-derived CDR1 and CDR2 are SGHRS and YFSETQ. The CDR3 runs 17 residues. Losses at the gene ends were 0 bases for V and 1 base for J; bases not matched to a gene: 7. The CDR3 loop reads CASSLDSGRASSYEQYF. The CDR3 DNA follows: TGCGCCAGCAGCTTGGACAGCGGGAGGGCCTCGTCCTACGAGCAGTACTTC.

V usage is TRBV2 and J usage is TRBJ2-1, with 9 bases lining up with TRBD2. Trimming cost V 1 base and J 3 bases; bases outside gene matches: 4. This CDR3 region has 16 residues. Germline values: CDR1 SNHLY, CDR2 FYNNEI. The CDR3 DNA sequence: TGTGCCAGCAGTGAAGAATATAGCGGGAGCTACAATGAGCAGTTCTTC. Translation gives CASSEEYSGSYNEQFF.

The rearrangement joins TRBV3-1 (or the pseudogene TRBV3-2) to TRBJ2-5; 8 positions match TRBD2. The J segment lost 5 bases and the V segment lost 1 base, leaving 3 bases of the junction unmatched. The CDR3 has 14 amino acids. Germline assignment: CDR1 LGHDT and CDR2 YNNKEL (reference sequence). CDR3 nucleotides: TGTGCCAGCAGCCAAGGCGGGAGGCAGGAGACCCAGTACTTC. Protein: CASSQGGRQETQYF.

The chain has TRBV6-5 and TRBJ1-5, with D unresolved. Between the trimmed V and J ends, which lost 5 bases and 6 bases, there was a span of 8 bases. Germline V lookup: CDR1 MNHEY, CDR2 SVGAGI. This CDR3 region has 12 residues. The CDR3 here is CASSPTSQPQHF. The DNA of the CDR3 is TGTGCCAGCAGTCCCACAAGTCAGCCCCAGCATTTT.

The chain employs TRBV29-1 and TRBJ2-7; the match to TRBD1 covers 9 bases. V lost 8 bases, J lost 2 bases, and 7 bases stayed unmatched. The CDR3 loop spans 13 amino acids. Germline lookup yields CDR1 SQVTM and CDR2 ANQGSEA. The CDR3 sequence is CSFRTGATYEQYF. The CDR3 nucleotides are TGCAGCTTCCGGACAGGGGCAACCTACGAGCAGTACTTC.

This clone was observed a few times. The CDR3, as DNA: TGTGCCAGCGGGGGGGTGTACACCGGGGAGCTGTTTTTT. It is translated as CASGGVYTGELFF. This chain uses TRBV3-1 (or the pseudogene TRBV3-2) with TRBJ2-2; the match to TRBD2 covers 7 bases. V trimming: 8 bases; J trimming: 3 bases; junction bases outside the gene matches: 3. This CDR3 has 13 amino acids. Germline CDR1 reads LGHDT; CDR2 reads YNNKEL (reference sequence).

This chain links TRBV7-2 with TRBJ2-7; D not resolved. The CDR3 sequence is 14 residues long. V lost 5 bases to trimming and J lost 0 bases, with 11 bases between them. Germline assignment: CDR1 SGHTA and CDR2 FQGNSA. The CDR3 reads CASSPTVISYEQYF. CDR3 coding DNA: TGTGCCAGCAGCCCTACAGTGATCTCCTACGAGCAGTACTTC.

The J gene is TRBJ2-3, the V gene TRBV10-2, with a tentative D call TRBD1 (5 bases). Germline values: CDR1 WSHSY, CDR2 SAAADI. This CDR3 spans 13 amino acids. Deletions cut 7 bases from V and 6 bases from J, with 14 bases between. The CDR3, as DNA: TGCGCCAGCACCCGTCAAACAGGCGATACGCAGTATTTT. As protein: CASTRQTGDTQYF.

This chain joins TRBV1 and TRBJ2-3; TRBD2, the D gene given by the table, was not confirmed from the DNA. TRBV1 is a pseudogene segment. The CDR3 runs 17 residues. This chain's CDR3 is CTSSQITVRVNTDTQYF. Here the CDR3 DNA reads TGCACCAGCAGCCAGATCACCGTGCGGGTCAACACAGATACGCAGTATTTT.

V usage is TRBV9 and J usage is TRBJ2-1, with 7 nucleotides matching TRBD2. CDR3 size: 14 residues. Germline lookup yields CDR1 SGDLS and CDR2 YYNGEE. Trimming removed 1 base from V and 7 bases from J; junction bases left unmatched: 5. The CDR3 DNA sequence: TGTGCCAGCAGCGTATATCTAGCGGTAAATGAGCAGTTCTTC. This codes for CASSVYLAVNEQFF.

CDR3: CASSYPTAQLNTGELFF. CDR3 bases: TGTGCCAGCAGTTACCCAACAGCCCAACTGAACACCGGGGAGCTGTTTTTT. The chain uses TRBV6-2 or TRBV6-3 and TRBJ2-2; no reliable D call. Germline V gene data show CDR1 as MNHEY and CDR2 as SVGEGT. The CDR3 is made up of 17 amino acids. Trimming cost V 2 bases and J 1 base, with 14 bases left between them.

This chain links TRBV2 with TRBJ1-4; D unresolved. Germline loops: CDR1 SNHLY, CDR2 FYNNEI. V was trimmed by 8 bases and J by 6 bases, leaving 10 bases between them. This CDR3 is built from 12 residues. The CDR3 protein is CASRSGDEKLFF. The CDR3 bases are TGTGCCAGCCGTTCGGGTGATGAAAAACTGTTTTTT.

This clone was observed a single time. The chain couples TRBV11-1 to TRBJ2-2, with D possibly TRBD2 on 6 matching bases. V dropped 8 bases and J dropped 4 bases, with 11 bases sitting between them. Germline lookup yields CDR1 SGHAT and CDR2 FQDESV (reference sequence). There are 13 residues in the CDR3. The CDR3 here is CASGRGSTGELFF. In DNA form, the CDR3 reads TGTGCCAGCGGACGGGGGAGCACCGGGGAGCTGTTTTTT.

The J gene is TRBJ2-3, the V gene TRBV7-2; 13 positions agree with TRBD2. The V gene end was trimmed by 6 bases and the J gene end by 6 bases; junction bases not matched to a gene: 6. The CDR3 is 15 amino acids. The germline V gene encodes CDR1 SGHTA and CDR2 FQGNSA. CDR3 in DNA: TGTGCCAGCAGAAGGACTAGCGGGAGTCAGGATACGCAGTATTTT. Amino acids: CASRRTSGSQDTQYF. The entire variable domain, with the rest obtained from reference TRBV7-2 and TRBJ2-3, is as follows: GAGVSQSPSNKVTEKGKDVELRCDPISGHTALYWYRQSLGQGLEFLIYFQGNSAPDKSGLPSDRFSAERTGGSVSTLTIQRTQQEDSAVYLCASRRTSGSQDTQYFGPGTRLTVL.

The chain is built from TRBV7-9 and TRBJ1-4; D remains ambiguous. Germline lookup yields CDR1 SEHNR and CDR2 FQNEAQ (reference sequence). CDR3 length equals 16 residues. Trimming cost V 3 bases and J 2 bases, with 13 bases left between them. DNA for the CDR3: TGTGCCAGCAGCTTTTCGGCAGGTGGGACTAATGAAAAACTGTTTTTT. Translated, it gives CASSFSAGGTNEKLFF.

The chain recombines TRBV27 with TRBJ1-1; 8 bases agree with TRBD1. The CDR3 sequence is 13 residues long. The V and J ends lost 8 bases and 9 bases, in that order; junction bases with no gene match: 11. Looked up from germline, CDR1 is MNHEY and CDR2 is SMNVEV (reference sequence). Here the CDR3 reads CASSLAGQVKAFF. DNA for the CDR3: TGTGCCAGCTCACTCGCGGGACAGGTAAAAGCTTTCTTT.

The rearrangement links TRBV7-9 to TRBJ1-5; no definite D call. The V gene lost 6 bases and the J gene lost 4 bases, with 10 bases spanning the gap. Germline V gene sequence: CDR1 SEHNR, CDR2 FQNEAQ (reference sequence). This CDR3 region has 13 residues. The CDR3 protein is CASSKQWNQPQHF. The CDR3 DNA is TGTGCCAGCAGTAAACAGTGGAATCAGCCCCAGCATTTT.

This chain connects TRBV11-2 to TRBJ2-2, with D maybe TRBD1 (6 bases). V was clipped by 2 bases and J by 5 bases, with 15 bases between them. CDR1 and CDR2 from the germline V gene are SGHAT and FQNNGV. This CDR3 has 16 amino acids. The CDR3 loop reads CASSLIRAGTTGELFF. CDR3 sequence (DNA): TGTGCCAGCAGCTTAATCAGAGCCGGGACAACCGGGGAGCTGTTTTTT.

The chain recombines TRBV2 with TRBJ2-3; 10 positions match TRBD2. V shed 6 bases, J shed 1 base, and the junction held 4 bases outside the gene matches. Germline lookup yields CDR1 SNHLY and CDR2 FYNNEI. This CDR3 contains 15 residues. CDR3 in DNA: TGTGCCAGCAGGGGTGGGACTAGCGGCACAGATACGCAGTATTTT. It is translated as CASRGGTSGTDTQYF.

This clone came up once. This chain connects TRBV30 to TRBJ1-1; D perhaps matches TRBD1 (5 bases). V shed 3 bases and J shed 0 bases, with 14 bases lying between them. CDR3 length equals 15 residues. Per germline, CDR1 GTSNPN and CDR2 SVGIG (reference sequence). CDR3 region: CAWSRTGAMNTEAFF. The DNA for the CDR3 is TGTGCCTGGAGCCGCACAGGAGCTATGAACACTGAAGCTTTCTTT.

J is TRBJ1-3 and V is TRBV12-3 or TRBV12-4, with TRBD1 as a possible D gene (6 bases). With 6 bases removed from V and 1 base from J, the gap between germline ends came to 7 bases. The CDR3 is made up of 13 amino acids. CDR3 nucleotide sequence: TGTGCCAGCAGCAGGGGATCTGGAAACACCATATATTTT. This translates into CASSRGSGNTIYF.

This chain joins TRBV7-2 and TRBJ1-5, with D tentatively TRBD1 (6 bases). This CDR3 has 16 amino acids. Trimming removed 3 bases at V and 1 base at J, with 13 bases between. The germline gives CDR1 SGHTA, CDR2 FQGNSA. CDR3 nucleotide sequence: TGTGCCAGCAGCTTGCTGGGCCAGGGGAGCAATCAGCCCCAGCATTTT. Translating it yields CASSLLGQGSNQPQHF.